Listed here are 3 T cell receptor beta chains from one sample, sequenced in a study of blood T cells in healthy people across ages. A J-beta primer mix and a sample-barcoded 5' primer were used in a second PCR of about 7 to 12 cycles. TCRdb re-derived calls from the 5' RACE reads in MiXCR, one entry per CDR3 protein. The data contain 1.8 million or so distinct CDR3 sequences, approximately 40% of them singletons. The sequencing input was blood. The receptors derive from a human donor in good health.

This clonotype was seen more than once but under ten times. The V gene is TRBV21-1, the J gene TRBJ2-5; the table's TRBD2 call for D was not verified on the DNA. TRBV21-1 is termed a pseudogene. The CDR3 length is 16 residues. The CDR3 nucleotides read TGTGCCAGCAGCAAATTGGGACTAGCAGACCAAGAGACCCAGTACTTC. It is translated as CASSKLGLADQETQYF.

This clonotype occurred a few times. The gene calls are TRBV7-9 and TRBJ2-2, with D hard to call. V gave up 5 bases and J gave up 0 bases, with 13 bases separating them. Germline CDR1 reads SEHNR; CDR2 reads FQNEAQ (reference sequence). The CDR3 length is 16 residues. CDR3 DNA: TGTGCCAGCAGCCAGGATCGCAACGCGAACACCGGGGAGCTGTTTTTT. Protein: CASSQDRNANTGELFF.

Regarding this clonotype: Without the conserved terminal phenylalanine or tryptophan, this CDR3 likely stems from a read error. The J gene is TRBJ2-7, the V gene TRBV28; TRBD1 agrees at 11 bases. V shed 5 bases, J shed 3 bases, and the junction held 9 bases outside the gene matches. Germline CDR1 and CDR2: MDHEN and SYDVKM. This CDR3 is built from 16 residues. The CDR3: CASSPAGTGGDYEQYS. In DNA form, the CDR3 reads TGTGCCAGCAGTCCGGCCGGGACAGGGGGTGACTACGAGCAGTACTCC.